The rows below give T cell receptor beta chains drawn from one sample of a study of graft-versus-host responses after intestinal transplantation. Which antigens these TCRs recognize remains unknown. Generated by immunoSEQ multiplex PCR, the TCRdb table keeps only in-frame clones and is missing some. The sample yields some 90,000 clones, 75% to 95% seen once. This sample comprised unstimulated CD8+ T cells sorted from spleen or lymph node cells, obtained before intestinal transplant. Receptors were obtained from a human donor who received an intestinal transplant. CDR3s include the opening cysteine and the closing phenylalanine or tryptophan. Each record gives: CDR3 protein, clone size, D gene, J gene, V gene. D genes are given only for firm matches. Clone size, where shown, is once, few, many, or a class for clones that have expanded.

CDR3 protein: CSVERTGDPYEQYF
clone size: -
D gene: TRBD1
J gene: TRBJ2-7
V gene: TRBV29-1

CDR3 protein: CASSSAPGQGYGYTF
clone size: -
D gene: TRBD1
J gene: TRBJ1-2
V gene: TRBV5-6

CDR3 protein: CASSIGPTGINTEAFF
clone size: -
D gene: TRBD1
J gene: TRBJ1-1
V gene: TRBV19

CDR3 protein: CASEGLEQYF
clone size: once
D gene: -
J gene: TRBJ2-7
V gene: TRBV2

CDR3 protein: CASSLGGPQHF
clone size: -
D gene: -
J gene: TRBJ1-5
V gene: TRBV28

CDR3 protein: CASVLVRGQPFGKQYF
clone size: -
D gene: TRBD1
J gene: TRBJ2-3
V gene: TRBV12-5

CDR3 protein: CASSLIPSGATDTQYF
clone size: -
D gene: TRBD2
J gene: TRBJ2-3
V gene: TRBV7-3

CDR3 protein: CASSLSGTDEQYF
clone size: -
D gene: TRBD2
J gene: TRBJ2-7
V gene: TRBV6-6

CDR3 protein: CATIIVPGDLYGYTF
clone size: few
D gene: -
J gene: TRBJ1-2
V gene: TRBV6-1

CDR3 protein: CSVVGGFGARGYTF
clone size: -
D gene: -
J gene: TRBJ1-2
V gene: TRBV29-1

CDR3 protein: CASSSGTSSTDTQYF
clone size: -
D gene: -
J gene: TRBJ2-3
V gene: TRBV6-5

CDR3 protein: CASSGTGNSYEQYF
clone size: -
D gene: -
J gene: TRBJ2-7
V gene: TRBV7-9

CDR3 protein: CASSPTGGGHEQYF
clone size: -
D gene: TRBD2
J gene: TRBJ2-7
V gene: TRBV9

CDR3 protein: CASKEGYEQYF
clone size: -
D gene: -
J gene: TRBJ2-7
V gene: TRBV6-6

CDR3 protein: CASTLALCGNEQFF
clone size: -
D gene: -
J gene: TRBJ2-1
V gene: TRBV10-1

CDR3 protein: CASRDHYEQYF
clone size: -
D gene: -
J gene: TRBJ2-7
V gene: TRBV6-5

CDR3 protein: CASSTTDTQYF
clone size: -
D gene: -
J gene: TRBJ2-3
V gene: TRBV6-6

CDR3 protein: CASSYQRGAYYEQYF
clone size: -
D gene: TRBD2
J gene: TRBJ2-7
V gene: TRBV6-5

CDR3 protein: CASSLEQGWAGYTF
clone size: -
D gene: -
J gene: TRBJ1-2
V gene: TRBV13

CDR3 protein: CASSSTGGRVPNTEAFF
clone size: once
D gene: -
J gene: TRBJ1-1
V gene: TRBV7-6

CDR3 protein: CASKATLAPSYEQYF
clone size: -
D gene: -
J gene: TRBJ2-7
V gene: TRBV19

CDR3 protein: CASGLVLRGAYGYTF
clone size: -
D gene: -
J gene: TRBJ1-2
V gene: TRBV12-5

CDR3 protein: CAIGGSYEQYF
clone size: -
D gene: -
J gene: TRBJ2-7
V gene: TRBV10-3

CDR3 protein: CASRSGGPHEQFF
clone size: -
D gene: -
J gene: TRBJ2-1
V gene: TRBV6-5

CDR3 protein: CASSLGLGQLEQYF
clone size: -
D gene: TRBD1
J gene: TRBJ2-7
V gene: TRBV6-5

CDR3 protein: CASSWGSHEQYF
clone size: few
D gene: -
J gene: TRBJ2-7
V gene: TRBV5-6

CDR3 protein: CASSLTLAGVPGTDTQYF
clone size: once
D gene: TRBD2
J gene: TRBJ2-3
V gene: TRBV27

CDR3 protein: CASSRRTDEKLFF
clone size: -
D gene: -
J gene: TRBJ1-4
V gene: TRBV5-4

CDR3 protein: CASSVAGGASYEQYF
clone size: few
D gene: TRBD2
J gene: TRBJ2-7
V gene: TRBV9

CDR3 protein: CATSRVPGGWSAGELFF
clone size: once
D gene: TRBD1
J gene: TRBJ2-2
V gene: TRBV15

CDR3 protein: CASSLAQGLSYEQYF
clone size: -
D gene: TRBD1
J gene: TRBJ2-7
V gene: TRBV11-2

CDR3 protein: CASSFVRASSYNEQFF
clone size: -
D gene: -
J gene: TRBJ2-1
V gene: TRBV19

CDR3 protein: CASSLKEGWNTGELFF
clone size: -
D gene: -
J gene: TRBJ2-2
V gene: TRBV13

CDR3 protein: CASSDLTSGIYNEQFF
clone size: -
D gene: TRBD2
J gene: TRBJ2-1
V gene: TRBV27

CDR3 protein: CASLQRGVNEQFF
clone size: few
D gene: -
J gene: TRBJ2-1
V gene: TRBV5-4